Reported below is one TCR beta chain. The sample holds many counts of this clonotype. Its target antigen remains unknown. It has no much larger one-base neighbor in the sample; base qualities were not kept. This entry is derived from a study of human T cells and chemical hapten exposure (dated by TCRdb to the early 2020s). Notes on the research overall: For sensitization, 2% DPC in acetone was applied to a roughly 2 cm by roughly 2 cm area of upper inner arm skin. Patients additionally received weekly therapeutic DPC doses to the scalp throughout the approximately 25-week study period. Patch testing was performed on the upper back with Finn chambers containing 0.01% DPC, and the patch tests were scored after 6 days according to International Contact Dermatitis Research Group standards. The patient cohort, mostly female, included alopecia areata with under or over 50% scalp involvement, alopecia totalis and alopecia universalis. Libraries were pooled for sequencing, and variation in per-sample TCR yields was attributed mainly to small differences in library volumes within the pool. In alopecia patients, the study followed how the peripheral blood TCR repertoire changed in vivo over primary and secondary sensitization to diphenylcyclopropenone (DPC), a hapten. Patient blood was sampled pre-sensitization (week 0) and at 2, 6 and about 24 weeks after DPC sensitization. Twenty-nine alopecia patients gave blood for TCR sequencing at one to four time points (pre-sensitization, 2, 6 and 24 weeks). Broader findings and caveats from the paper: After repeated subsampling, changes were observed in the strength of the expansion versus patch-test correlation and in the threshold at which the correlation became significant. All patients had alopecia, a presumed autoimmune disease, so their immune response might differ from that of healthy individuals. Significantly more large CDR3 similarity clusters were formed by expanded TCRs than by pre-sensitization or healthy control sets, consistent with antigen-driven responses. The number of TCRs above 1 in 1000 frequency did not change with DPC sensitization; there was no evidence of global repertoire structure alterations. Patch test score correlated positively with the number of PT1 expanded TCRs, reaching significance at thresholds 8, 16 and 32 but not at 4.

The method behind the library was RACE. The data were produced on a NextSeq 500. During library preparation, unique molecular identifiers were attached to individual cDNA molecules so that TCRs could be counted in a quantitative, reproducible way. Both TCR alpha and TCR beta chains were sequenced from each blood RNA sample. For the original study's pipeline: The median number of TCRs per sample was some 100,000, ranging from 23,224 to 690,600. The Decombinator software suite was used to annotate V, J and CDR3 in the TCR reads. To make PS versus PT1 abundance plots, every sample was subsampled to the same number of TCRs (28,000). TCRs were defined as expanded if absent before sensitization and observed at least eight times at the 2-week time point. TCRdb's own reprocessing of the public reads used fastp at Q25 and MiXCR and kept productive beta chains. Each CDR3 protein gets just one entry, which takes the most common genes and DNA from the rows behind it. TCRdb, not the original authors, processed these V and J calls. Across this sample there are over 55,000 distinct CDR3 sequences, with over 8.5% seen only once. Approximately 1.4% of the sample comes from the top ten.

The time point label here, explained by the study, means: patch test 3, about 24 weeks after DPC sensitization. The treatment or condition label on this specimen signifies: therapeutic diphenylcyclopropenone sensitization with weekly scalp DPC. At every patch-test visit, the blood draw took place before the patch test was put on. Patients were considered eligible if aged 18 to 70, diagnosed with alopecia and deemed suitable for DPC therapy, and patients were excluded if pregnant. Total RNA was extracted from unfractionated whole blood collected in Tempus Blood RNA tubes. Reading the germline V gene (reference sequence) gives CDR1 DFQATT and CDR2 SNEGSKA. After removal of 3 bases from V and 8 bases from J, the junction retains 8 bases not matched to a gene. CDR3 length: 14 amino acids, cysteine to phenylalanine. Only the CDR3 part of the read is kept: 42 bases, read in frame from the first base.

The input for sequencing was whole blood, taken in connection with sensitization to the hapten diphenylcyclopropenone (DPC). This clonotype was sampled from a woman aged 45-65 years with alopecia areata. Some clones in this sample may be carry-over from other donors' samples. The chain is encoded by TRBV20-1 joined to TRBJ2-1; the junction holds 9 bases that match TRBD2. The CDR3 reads CSASSAGGPYEQFF. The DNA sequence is TGCAGTGCTAGCTCGGCGGGAGGGCCTTATGAGCAGTTCTTC.